The sequence of this T cell receptor (beta chain) was determined in a study of blood T cell repertoires in COVID-19. About the research overall: The analysed material was cDNA or gDNA that came from T cells, B-cell-depleted T cells, or PBMCs.

Seattle cases were enrolled at active infection and followed longitudinally. Per the original methods: The assay estimated nucleated cells by amplifying reference gene primers. Profiled with immunoSEQ multiplex PCR; TCRdb holds only in-frame clones, not every one. For V, J and clone size, that table is used; D and trimming come from the DNA. The sample holds some 400,000 clones, approximately 87% seen once. The CDR3 spans 16 residues. CDR1 is LNHDA, CDR2 SQIVND, per germline (reference sequence). V dropped 11 bases and J dropped 0 bases, with 17 bases sitting between them. This rearrangement joins TRBV19 to TRBJ1-6; D gene uncertain. The clonotype originates from a woman in her fifties or sixties with COVID-19, enrolled during active disease. Sequences were obtained from peripheral blood. CDR3 sequence: CASRWVESSYNSPLHF. CDR3 DNA sequence: TGTGCCTCAAGGTGGGTGGAGAGCTCCTATAATTCACCCCTCCACTTT.